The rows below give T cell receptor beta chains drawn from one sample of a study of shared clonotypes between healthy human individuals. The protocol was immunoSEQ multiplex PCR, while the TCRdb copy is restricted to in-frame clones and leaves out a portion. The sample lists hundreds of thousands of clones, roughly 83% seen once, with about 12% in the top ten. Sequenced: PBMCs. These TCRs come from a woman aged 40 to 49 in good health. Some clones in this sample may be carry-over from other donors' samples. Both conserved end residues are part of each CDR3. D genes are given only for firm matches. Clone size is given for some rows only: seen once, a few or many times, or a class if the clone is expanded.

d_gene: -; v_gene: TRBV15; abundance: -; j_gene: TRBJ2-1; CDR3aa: CATSRARADNEQFF; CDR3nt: TGTGCCACCAGCAGAGCCAGGGCCGACAATGAGCAGTTCTTC
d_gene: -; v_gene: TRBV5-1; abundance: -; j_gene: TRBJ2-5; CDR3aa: CASSLASSQETQYF; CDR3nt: TGCGCCAGCAGCTTGGCTAGCAGCCAAGAGACCCAGTACTTC
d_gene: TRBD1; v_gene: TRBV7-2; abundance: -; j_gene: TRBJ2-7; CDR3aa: CASSFGDRASGEQYF; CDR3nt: TGTGCCAGCAGCTTCGGGGACAGGGCATCCGGCGAGCAGTACTTC
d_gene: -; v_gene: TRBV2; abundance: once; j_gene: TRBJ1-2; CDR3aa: CASSEGGFYGYTF; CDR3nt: TGTGCCAGCAGTGAGGGTGGTTTTTATGGCTACACCTTC
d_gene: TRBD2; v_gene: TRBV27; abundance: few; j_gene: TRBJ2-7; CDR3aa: CASSFLGGSGSSSSYEQYF; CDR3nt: TGTGCCAGCAGTTTCCTCGGGGGTAGCGGGAGTTCCTCCTCCTACGAGCAGTACTTC
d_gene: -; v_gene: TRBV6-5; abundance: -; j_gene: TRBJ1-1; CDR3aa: CASSSQGRENTEAFF; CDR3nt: TGTGCCAGCAGTTCCCAGGGACGGGAGAACACTGAAGCTTTCTTT
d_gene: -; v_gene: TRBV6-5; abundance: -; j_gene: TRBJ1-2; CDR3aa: CASSYSWGASGYTF; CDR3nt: TGTGCCAGCAGTTACTCATGGGGGGCAAGTGGCTACACCTTC
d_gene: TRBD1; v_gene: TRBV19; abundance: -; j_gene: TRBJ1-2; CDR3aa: CASRETGGYGYTF; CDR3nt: TGTGCCAGTAGGGAGACAGGGGGATATGGCTACACCTTC
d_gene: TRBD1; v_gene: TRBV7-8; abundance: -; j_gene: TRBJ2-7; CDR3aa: CASSFDRVYEQYF; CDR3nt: TGTGCCAGCAGTTTTGACAGGGTCTACGAGCAGTACTTC
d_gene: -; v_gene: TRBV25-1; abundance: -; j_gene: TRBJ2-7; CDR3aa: CASSGLTRIKGYEQYF; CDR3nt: TGTGCCAGCAGTGGACTTACACGGATTAAAGGCTACGAGCAGTACTTC
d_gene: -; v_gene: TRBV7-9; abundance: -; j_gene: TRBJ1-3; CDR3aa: CASSLGSAGNTIYF; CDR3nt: TGTGCCAGCAGCTTAGGGTCGGCTGGAAACACCATATATTTT
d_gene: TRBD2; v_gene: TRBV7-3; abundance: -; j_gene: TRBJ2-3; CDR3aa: CASKDSGTSTDTQYF; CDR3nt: TGTGCCAGCAAAGATAGCGGGACAAGCACAGATACGCAGTATTTT
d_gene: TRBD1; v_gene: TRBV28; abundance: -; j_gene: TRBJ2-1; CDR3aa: CASRPFRTGSYNEQFF; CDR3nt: TGTGCCAGCAGACCTTTCCGGACAGGCTCCTACAATGAGCAGTTCTTC
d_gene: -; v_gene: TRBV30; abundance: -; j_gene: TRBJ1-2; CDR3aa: CAWSRGGAYGYTF; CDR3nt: TGTGCCTGGAGTAGGGGAGGGGCCTATGGCTACACCTTC
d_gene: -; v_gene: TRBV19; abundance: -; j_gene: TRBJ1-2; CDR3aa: CASSIYHGYTF; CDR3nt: TGTGCCAGTAGTATCTACCATGGCTACACCTTC
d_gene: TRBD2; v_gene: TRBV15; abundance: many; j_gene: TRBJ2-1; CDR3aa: CATSREGELAGGNEQFF; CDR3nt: TGTGCCACCAGCAGAGAAGGTGAACTAGCGGGAGGAAATGAGCAGTTCTTC
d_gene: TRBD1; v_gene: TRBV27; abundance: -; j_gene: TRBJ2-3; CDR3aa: CASSPQGQITDTQYF; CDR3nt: TGTGCCAGCAGCCCACAGGGGCAGATCACAGATACGCAGTATTTT
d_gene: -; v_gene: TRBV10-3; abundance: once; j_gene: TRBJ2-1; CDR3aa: CAISLQGYSYNEQFF; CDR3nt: TGTGCCATCAGCCTACAGGGATACTCCTACAATGAGCAGTTCTTC
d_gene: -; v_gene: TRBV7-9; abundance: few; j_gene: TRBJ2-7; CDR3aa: CASSATGYEQYF; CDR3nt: TGTGCCAGCAGCGCGACAGGCTACGAGCAGTACTTC
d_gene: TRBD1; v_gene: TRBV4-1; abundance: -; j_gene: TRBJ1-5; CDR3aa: CASRPAGGGQPQHF; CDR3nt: TGCGCCAGCAGACCGGCAGGGGGGGGTCAGCCCCAGCATTTT
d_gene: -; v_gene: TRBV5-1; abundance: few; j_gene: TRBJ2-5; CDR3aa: CASSLRPSLRTDRSPQETQYF; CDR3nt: TGCGCCAGCAGCTTGAGGCCCTCGCTTAGGACAGATCGGAGCCCGCAAGAGACCCAGTACTTC
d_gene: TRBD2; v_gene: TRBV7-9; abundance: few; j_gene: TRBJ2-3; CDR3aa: CASSLAGGADTQYF; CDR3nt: TGTGCCAGCAGCTTAGCGGGAGGGGCAGATACGCAGTATTTT
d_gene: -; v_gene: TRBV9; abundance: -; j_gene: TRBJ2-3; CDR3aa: CASSASDLTGMDTQYF; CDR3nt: TGTGCCAGCAGCGCCAGCGACCTTACGGGGATGGATACGCAGTATTTT
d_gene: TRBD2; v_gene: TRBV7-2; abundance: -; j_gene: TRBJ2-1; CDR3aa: CASSPRAGLEQFF; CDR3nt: TGTGCCAGCAGCCCAAGAGCGGGACTCGAGCAGTTCTTC
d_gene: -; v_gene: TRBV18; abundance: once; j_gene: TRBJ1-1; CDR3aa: CASSQLQVNTEAFF; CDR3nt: TGTGCCAGCTCACAATTACAGGTGAACACTGAAGCTTTCTTT
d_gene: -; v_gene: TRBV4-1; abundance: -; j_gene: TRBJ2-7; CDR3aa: CASSPYQKRIVNEQYF; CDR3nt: TGCGCCAGCAGCCCCTATCAGAAACGGATTGTGAACGAGCAGTACTTC
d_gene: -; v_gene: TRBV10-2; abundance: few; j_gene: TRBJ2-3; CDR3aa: CASRPTQAGTDTQYF; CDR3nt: TGCGCCAGCAGACCGACCCAAGCGGGTACAGATACGCAGTATTTT
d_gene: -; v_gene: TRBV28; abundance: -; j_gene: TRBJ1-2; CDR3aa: CASSLWAGRFGYTF; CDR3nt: TGTGCCAGCAGTTTATGGGCAGGGAGATTTGGCTACACCTTC
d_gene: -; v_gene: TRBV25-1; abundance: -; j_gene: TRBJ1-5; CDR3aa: CASSEQGSQPQHF; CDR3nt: TGTGCCAGCAGTGAACAGGGCTCTCAGCCCCAGCATTTT
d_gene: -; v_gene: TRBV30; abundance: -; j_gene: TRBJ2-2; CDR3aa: CAWGDTQPGELFF; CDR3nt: TGTGCCTGGGGGGACACCCAACCCGGGGAGCTGTTTTTT
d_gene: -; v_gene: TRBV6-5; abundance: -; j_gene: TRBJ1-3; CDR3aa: CASSWGGGNTIYF; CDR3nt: TGTGCCAGCAGTTGGGGTGGTGGAAACACCATATATTTT
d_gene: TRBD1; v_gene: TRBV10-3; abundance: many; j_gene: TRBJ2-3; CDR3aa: CAISGDRGQDTQYF; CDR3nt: TGTGCCATCAGTGGGGACAGGGGGCAAGATACGCAGTATTTT
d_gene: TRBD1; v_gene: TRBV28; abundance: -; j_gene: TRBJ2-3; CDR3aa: CASSLGQGTDTQYF; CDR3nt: TGTGCCAGCAGCCTAGGACAGGGCACAGATACGCAGTATTTT
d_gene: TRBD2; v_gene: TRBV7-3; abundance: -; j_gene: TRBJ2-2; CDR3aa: CASSLTTSRDTGELFF; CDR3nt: TGTGCCAGCAGCTTAACGACTAGCAGAGACACCGGGGAGCTGTTTTTT